One and the same sample provided the 14 T cell receptor beta chains below, sequenced in a study of ipilimumab plus nivolumab after autologous stem cell transplantation. Assay: immunoSEQ multiplex PCR; the TCRdb copy retains only in-frame clones and omits some. The sample yields over 8,000 clones, just under 80% seen once. The material was PBMCs, obtained in a trial of ipilimumab plus nivolumab as post-transplant consolidation. These receptors came from a male donor with diffuse large B-cell lymphoma.

The chain carries TRBV10-3 and TRBJ2-3; D might be TRBD2 (7 bases). The CDR3 consists of 15 residues. The V end was cut by 3 bases, the J end by 2 bases, with 12 bases between. Germline V lookup: CDR1 ENHRY, CDR2 SYGVKD. CDR3 in DNA: TGTGCCATCAGTGAACGGGGGGCCACCACAGATACGCAGTATTTT. Translation gives CAISERGATTDTQYF.

The rearrangement links TRBV12-5 to TRBJ2-3; tentatively, D is TRBD1 (6 bases). The germline V and J ends were trimmed by 3 bases and 5 bases, with 12 bases remaining between them. The CDR3 covers 14 residues. In germline, CDR1 is LGHNT, CDR2 FRNRAP. The CDR3 region is CASGLQGSGDTQYF. For the CDR3, the DNA is TGTGCTAGTGGTTTACAGGGAAGTGGAGATACGCAGTATTTT.

The chain employs TRBV29-1 and TRBJ2-5; the D gene is possibly TRBD2 (5 bases). Germline lookup yields CDR1 SQVTM and CDR2 ANQGSEA. The CDR3 is 11 amino acids. The V end was cut by 8 bases, the J end by 7 bases, with 14 bases between. The CDR3 loop is CSSGSMGTQYF. The CDR3 coding sequence is TGCAGCTCGGGATCAATGGGGACCCAGTACTTC. The full variable domain, completed using reference TRBV29-1 and TRBJ2-5, is SAVISQKPSRDICQRGTSLTIQCQVDSQVTMMFWYRQQPGQSLTLIATANQGSEATYESGFVIDKFPISRPNLTFSTLTVSNMSPEDSSIYLCSSGSMGTQYFGPGTRLLVL.

The chain recombines TRBV7-2 with TRBJ2-2; the D gene is possibly TRBD2 (6 bases). The CDR3 spans 14 residues. Germline V gene data show CDR1 as SGHTA and CDR2 as FQGNSA. V was cut by 2 bases and J by 7 bases, with 11 bases left in between. Here the CDR3 reads CASSLNGGGGELFF. DNA for the CDR3: TGTGCCAGCAGCTTAAACGGGGGAGGCGGGGAGCTGTTTTTT.

This clone was found once. The V call is TRBV5-6, the J call TRBJ2-3; TRBD2 might be the D (7 bases). The germline CDR1 and CDR2 sequences are SGHDT and YYEEEE. The CDR3 has 14 residues. V shed 6 bases and J shed 2 bases, with 13 bases lying between them. CDR3 in amino acids: CASKRGRDTDTQYF. CDR3 nucleotides: TGTGCCAGCAAAAGGGGGAGGGACACAGATACGCAGTATTTT.

This clone was seen more than once but under ten times. The CDR3 nucleotides read TGTGCCAGCAGCGCCCCATCAGGGCGGGGACTTCCAGATACGCAGTATTTT. This translates into CASSAPSGRGLPDTQYF. The chain has TRBV7-9 and TRBJ2-3, with D possibly TRBD2 on 6 matching bases. The CDR3 is made up of 17 amino acids. Deletions cut 5 bases from V and 4 bases from J, with 22 bases between. Germline lookup yields CDR1 SEHNR and CDR2 FQNEAQ (reference sequence).

V gene TRBV5-4 combines with J gene TRBJ2-7; TRBD1 matches at 7 bases. The CDR3 has 13 residues. V gave up 1 base and J gave up 6 bases; unmatched junction bases: 4. Germline CDR1 and CDR2: SGHNT and YYREEE (reference sequence). The CDR3 bases are TGTGCCAGCAGCTTGAGGGGACAGTTCGAGCAGTACTTC. Translating gives CASSLRGQFEQYF.

J is TRBJ1-4 and V is TRBV4-1; D is uncertain. Per the germline V gene, CDR1 is MGHRA and CDR2 is YSYEKL. Deletions cut 0 bases from V and 0 bases from J, with 11 bases between. The CDR3 is made up of 17 amino acids. For the CDR3, the DNA is TGCGCCAGCAGCCAAGAAGGCGGGAGAGCAACTAATGAAAAACTGTTTTTT. It translates to CASSQEGGRATNEKLFF.

The chain employs TRBV28 and TRBJ2-1; TRBD1 matches 9 bases. In germline, CDR1 is MDHEN, CDR2 SYDVKM. V was pared by 7 bases and J by 7 bases, with 11 bases of the junction left unmatched. CDR3 length: 15 amino acids. This CDR3 is CASNVPGQGRNEQFF. As DNA, the CDR3 is TGTGCCAGCAACGTACCGGGACAGGGTAGAAATGAGCAGTTCTTC.

J is TRBJ2-1 and V is TRBV20-1; D not resolved. The CDR3 runs 11 residues. The germline CDR1 and CDR2 sequences are DFQATT and SNEGSKA (reference sequence). V shed 3 bases and J shed 9 bases, with 9 bases lying between them. CDR3 sequence: CSASDWGEQFF. The DNA of the CDR3 is TGCAGTGCTAGCGATTGGGGTGAGCAGTTCTTC.

The chain joins TRBV19 to TRBJ2-3; D tentatively fits TRBD1 or TRBD2 (6 bases each). The germline CDR1 and CDR2 sequences are LNHDA and SQIVND (reference sequence). This CDR3 is built from 15 residues. V lost 6 bases, J lost 2 bases, and 15 bases lay in between. The CDR3 loop is CASRGTGTTTDTQYF. For the CDR3, the DNA is TGTGCCAGTAGGGGGACTGGGACAACCACAGATACGCAGTATTTT.

The chain uses TRBV14 and TRBJ2-3; TRBD2 agrees at 9 bases. CDR3 length: 20 residues. In germline, CDR1 is SGHDN, CDR2 FVKESK. V dropped 2 bases and J dropped 5; count of bases not matched to a gene: 20. The CDR3 region is CASSQNGIAGARQGGDTQYF. CDR3 nucleotide sequence: TGTGCCAGCAGCCAAAACGGAATAGCGGGGGCTCGCCAGGGTGGAGATACGCAGTATTTT.

The V call is TRBV18, the J call TRBJ2-7; possibly TRBD1 or TRBD2 for D (5 bases each). Germline V gene sequence: CDR1 KGHSH, CDR2 LQKENI. Trimming removed 4 bases at V and 3 bases at J, with 10 bases between. CDR3 length: 13 residues. CDR3 residues: CASSLGRDYEQYF. CDR3 in DNA: TGTGCCAGCTCACTGGGACGGGACTACGAGCAGTACTTC.

A few counts support this clone. The chain is built from TRBV10-1 and TRBJ2-7, with 7 bases that match TRBD1. CDR1 WNHNN and CDR2 SYGVQD come from the germline V gene (reference sequence). The CDR3 totals 17 residues. Unmatched junction bases numbered 10, after V lost 2 bases and J lost 0 bases. The CDR3 bases are TGCGCCAGCAGTGAGCCGCAGGGGGATAAACCCTCCTACGAGCAGTACTTC. It codes for CASSEPQGDKPSYEQYF.